The present T cell receptor beta chain was sequenced within a study of blood T cell repertoires in COVID-19. Looking at the study overall: T cells, B-cell-depleted T cells, or PBMCs provided the cDNA or gDNA that served as material.

The CDR3 extends over 15 amino acids. The V gene's germline CDR1 is SGHTA and CDR2 FQGNSA. With 3 bases removed from V and 5 bases from J, the gap between germline ends came to 15 bases. Original processing methods: Reference gene primers were amplified, and this amplification served to estimate nucleated cell counts. Sequencing used immunoSEQ multiplex PCR; TCRdb keeps in-frame clones, though not all of them. V, J and clone size derive from that table, while D and trimming were established from the DNA sequence. The sample includes 250,000 to 350,000 clones, approximately 90% seen only once; the top ten take approximately 13%.

Specimen: peripheral blood. The sequence derives from a woman in her fifties or sixties with acute or convalescent COVID-19. This chain uses TRBV7-2 with TRBJ2-3; weak D call: TRBD2 (6 bases). The CDR3 spells CASSFIFREIDTQYF. CDR3 nucleotide sequence: TGTGCCAGCAGCTTCATCTTTCGGGAGATAGATACGCAGTATTTT. The full variable domain, rest sourced from reference TRBV7-2 and TRBJ2-3, is GAGVSQSPSNKVTEKGKDVELRCDPISGHTALYWYRQSLGQGLEFLIYFQGNSAPDKSGLPSDRFSAERTGGSVSTLTIQRTQQEDSAVYLCASSFIFREIDTQYFGPGTRLTVL.